These 22 T cell receptor beta chains were all obtained from the same sample, sequenced in a study of cytomegalovirus exposure and HLA in healthy donors. A multiplex PCR was run with 60 Vbeta primers and 13 Jbeta primers. Produced via immunoSEQ multiplex PCR; TCRdb's table is partial and in-frame only. The sample lists around 200,000 clones, about four fifths occurring once. Sequenced: PBMCs. The receptors were sampled from a man between 35 and 55 years old in good health and CMV-seropositive.

The gene calls are TRBV7-9 and TRBJ2-7; 8 nucleotides agree with TRBD2. Looked up from germline, CDR1 is SEHNR and CDR2 is FQNEAQ (reference sequence). The CDR3 is made up of 17 amino acids. The trim removed 3 bases at V and 5 bases at J, leaving 15 bases unmatched. This chain's CDR3 is CASSFSGGAGGFNEQYF. In nucleotides, the CDR3 is TGTGCCAGCAGCTTCTCTGGGGGGGCGGGAGGATTCAACGAGCAGTACTTC.

In its sample, this clone was seen a few times. V gene TRBV25-1 combines with J gene TRBJ2-1; TRBD1 matches at 8 bases. Germline V gives CDR1 MGHDK, CDR2 SYGVNS. The junction had 8 bases not matched to a gene; V was cut back by 3 bases and J by 7 bases. This CDR3 spans 15 amino acids. The CDR3 coding sequence is TGTGCCAGCAGTGACCGGGACAGGCCCCTTAATGAGCAGTTCTTC. Translation: CASSDRDRPLNEQFF.

This clone showed up just a few times. V is TRBV30 and J is TRBJ1-1; D may be TRBD1 (6 bases). Looked up from germline, CDR1 is GTSNPN and CDR2 is SVGIG (reference sequence). This CDR3 has 15 residues. V was cut by 0 bases and J by 5 bases, with 16 bases left in between. The CDR3 reads CAWSVAGVLGTEAFF. Here the CDR3 DNA reads TGTGCCTGGAGTGTGGCAGGGGTTTTAGGGACTGAAGCTTTCTTT.

V is TRBV7-6 and J is TRBJ2-7, with D uncertain. This CDR3 contains 14 residues. The germline V gene encodes CDR1 SGHVS and CDR2 FNYEAQ. Trimming removed 0 bases at V and 3 bases at J, with 9 bases between. This CDR3 reads CASSLAAGYYEQYF. The CDR3 DNA is TGTGCCAGCAGCTTAGCGGCAGGCTACTACGAGCAGTACTTC.

The chain links TRBV9 to TRBJ2-2, with D possibly being TRBD1 (6 bases). Germline assignment: CDR1 SGDLS and CDR2 YYNGEE. This CDR3 has 15 residues. Trimming shortened V by 0 bases and J by 1 base, and 7 bases separated the two germline ends. The CDR3 region has the DNA TGTGCCAGCAGCGTAGACAGGGTGAACACCGGGGAGCTGTTTTTT. Translating gives CASSVDRVNTGELFF. The whole variable domain, filled in from reference TRBV9 and TRBJ2-2, reads DSGVTQTPKHLITATGQRVTLRCSPRSGDLSVYWYQQSLDQGLQFLIQYYNGEERAKGNILERFSAQQFPDLHSELNLSSLELGDSALYFCASSVDRVNTGELFFGEGSRLTVL.

This clone is a singleton in its sample. The chain employs TRBV6-5 and TRBJ1-5; 7 nucleotides match TRBD1. V lost 2 bases to trimming and J lost 4 bases; unmatched junction nucleotides: 5. Germline V gives CDR1 MNHEY, CDR2 SVGAGI. This CDR3 is 15 amino acids long. The CDR3 region has the DNA TGTGCCAGCAGTTACCAAAAGGGGGCGAATCAGCCCCAGCATTTT. This sequence encodes CASSYQKGANQPQHF.

The V and J genes are TRBV11-2 and TRBJ2-1, with 11 nucleotides matching TRBD2. V lost 1 base, J lost 4 bases, and 6 bases stayed unmatched. Germline loops: CDR1 SGHAT, CDR2 FQNNGV. The CDR3 sequence is 17 residues long. CDR3 bases: TGTGCCAGCAGCTTAGGTTCACTAGCGGGAGTTTACAATGAGCAGTTCTTC. Residues: CASSLGSLAGVYNEQFF.

This chain joins TRBV4-1 and TRBJ2-6; no reliable D call. This CDR3 spans 17 amino acids. Germline V gives CDR1 MGHRA, CDR2 YSYEKL. V shed 2 bases and J shed 0 bases, with 11 bases lying between them. The CDR3 here is CASSQTTPVSGANVLTF. The CDR3, as DNA: TGCGCCAGCAGCCAAACGACACCGGTCTCTGGGGCCAACGTCCTGACTTTC.

The V gene is TRBV7-6, the J gene TRBJ2-5; D is undetermined. The CDR3 has 13 amino acids. Deletions cut 1 base from V and 1 base from J, with 4 bases between. From germline, CDR1 is SGHVS and CDR2 FNYEAQ. DNA of the CDR3: TGTGCCAGCAGCTTAGTCCTCCAAGAGACCCAGTACTTC. It translates to CASSLVLQETQYF.

V is TRBV19 and J is TRBJ2-1; 9 nucleotides line up with TRBD2. This CDR3 region has 12 residues. Germline CDR1 LNHDA, CDR2 SQIVND (reference sequence). The V segment lost 4 bases and the J segment 14 bases; nucleotides outside the gene matches: 6. The CDR3 region is CASSTAGTSKFF. The CDR3 DNA follows: TGTGCCAGTAGTACCGCCGGGACTAGCAAGTTCTTC.

This sequence joins TRBV30 and TRBJ1-1; D might be TRBD1 (5 bases). V shed 0 bases and J shed 3 bases, with 17 bases lying between them. This CDR3 is built from 16 residues. The germline V gene has CDR1 GTSNPN and CDR2 SVGIG (reference sequence). The CDR3 spells CAWSVTRWGGDTEAFF. The CDR3 DNA reads TGTGCCTGGAGTGTTACCCGCTGGGGGGGTGACACTGAAGCTTTCTTT.

The genes are TRBV15 and TRBJ2-1; TRBD2 agrees at 8 bases. The CDR3 has 16 amino acids. V was pared by 8 bases and J by 4 bases, with 13 bases of the junction left unmatched. The V gene's germline CDR1 is LNHNV and CDR2 YYDKDF (reference sequence). CDR3 sequence: CATHGEGSGVYNEQFF. DNA of the CDR3: TGTGCCACCCACGGAGAGGGTAGCGGGGTGTACAATGAGCAGTTCTTC.

The chain employs TRBV4-1 and TRBJ2-2; 7 bases are shared with TRBD2. The CDR3 is 12 residues long. Trimming removed 4 bases from V and 7 bases from J; junction bases left unmatched: 0. The germline V gene has CDR1 MGHRA and CDR2 YSYEKL. The CDR3 loop reads CASSRGGGELFF. CDR3 DNA sequence: TGCGCCAGCAGCCGGGGGGGCGGGGAGCTGTTTTTT.

This clone was recorded only once. The gene calls are TRBV5-1 and TRBJ1-2; 9 bases are a match to TRBD1. V was pared by 4 bases and J by 4 bases, with 5 bases of the junction left unmatched. CDR3 size: 14 residues. Germline V gene sequence: CDR1 SGHRS, CDR2 YFSETQ. CDR3 loop: CASSRTGAGYGYTF. As DNA, the CDR3 is TGCGCCAGCAGCCGGACAGGGGCGGGCTATGGCTACACCTTC.

This sequence joins TRBV29-1 and TRBJ2-1; 9 bases are a match to TRBD1. With 6 bases clipped from V and 1 base from J, the junction kept 7 bases outside the gene matches. The CDR3 covers 15 residues. Germline CDR1 SQVTM, CDR2 ANQGSEA. The CDR3 here is CSVQQGAGSYNEQFF. The CDR3 bases are TGCAGCGTCCAACAGGGGGCTGGGTCCTACAATGAGCAGTTCTTC.

The CDR3 region is CASSYGTVLNEQFF. In DNA form, the CDR3 reads TGTGCCAGCAGTTACGGGACAGTCTTAAATGAGCAGTTCTTC. V is TRBV6-5 and J is TRBJ2-1, with 7 bases lining up with TRBD1. This CDR3 contains 14 residues. V was clipped by 2 bases and J by 7 bases; unmatched bases: 5. In germline, CDR1 is MNHEY, CDR2 SVGAGI.

The chain is built from TRBV18 and TRBJ1-4, with TRBD1 as a possible D gene (5 bases). The CDR3 has 17 residues. Between the trimmed V and J ends, which lost 6 bases and 4 bases, there was a span of 21 bases. Germline CDR1 KGHSH, CDR2 LQKENI. CDR3 protein: CASSNPLTGEINEKLFF. In nucleotides, the CDR3 is TGTGCCAGCTCGAACCCTCTAACAGGCGAGATTAATGAAAAACTGTTTTTT.

V is TRBV4-1 and J is TRBJ2-7; maybe TRBD1 (5 bases). The CDR3 spans 14 residues. CDR1 and CDR2 (germline): MGHRA, YSYEKL. The V gene lost 3 bases and the J gene lost 0 bases, with 9 bases spanning the gap. The CDR3 nucleotides are TGCGCCAGCAGCCACAGGGTCTCCTCCTACGAGCAGTACTTC. Residues: CASSHRVSSYEQYF.

The chain combines TRBV30 with TRBJ1-5, with TRBD1 matching over 7 bases. The CDR3 runs 16 residues. The ends lost 1 base at V and 3 bases at J; junction bases unmatched: 9. Germline CDR1 and CDR2: GTSNPN and SVGIG (reference sequence). The CDR3 sequence: CAWSAPDGTVNQPQHF. The CDR3 region has the DNA TGTGCCTGGAGTGCCCCGGACGGGACAGTCAATCAGCCCCAGCATTTT.

The chain joins TRBV9 to TRBJ2-2; 8 nucleotides align to TRBD2. Germline CDR1 SGDLS, CDR2 YYNGEE. V dropped 0 bases and J dropped 3; count of bases not matched to a gene: 4. The CDR3 covers 16 residues. In DNA form, the CDR3 reads TGTGCCAGCAGCGTAGTCACTAGCGGAGACACCGGGGAGCTGTTTTTT. Its protein product is CASSVVTSGDTGELFF.

The chain uses TRBV7-5 and TRBJ2-7; the table names TRBD2, a call not compared with the DNA. TRBV7-5 is tagged as a pseudogene. This CDR3 contains 18 residues. CDR3 nucleotide sequence: TGTGCCAGAAGCCCGGGACTAGCGGGAGCCCTAACCTCCTACGAGCAGTACTTC. Its protein is CARSPGLAGALTSYEQYF.

This chain joins TRBV19 and TRBJ2-2; 9 positions agree with TRBD1. The CDR3 sequence is 15 residues long. After removal of 1 base from V and 6 bases from J, the junction contained 3 bases not matched to a gene. CDR1 is LNHDA, CDR2 SQIVND, per germline (reference sequence). The chain's CDR3 is CASSIGGTGSGELFF. The CDR3 region has the DNA TGTGCCAGTAGTATAGGGGGGACAGGGTCCGGGGAGCTGTTTTTT.